This T cell receptor (beta chain) came from a study of vaccination effects on CD4 cells after COVID-19. Generated by immunoSEQ multiplex PCR, the TCRdb table keeps only in-frame clones and is missing some. In the table there are roughly 41,000 clones, less than 70% of which are singletons. The V gene lost 2 bases and the J gene lost 1 base, with 11 bases spanning the gap. Per the germline V gene, CDR1 is LNHDA and CDR2 is SQIVND (reference sequence). The CDR3 sequence is 16 residues long. Of note for this clone: Its antigen is not identified.

Study observations and caveats: After vaccination, at late timepoints, clones induced by infection and by vaccine contracted markedly. The authors studied few convalescent patients and collected no early post-infection timepoints.

CD4+ T cells specific for antigen were expanded with viral peptide pools by the ViraFEST assay before sequencing. At the end of roughly 9 days of culture, CD4+ T cells were isolated. The study found no prior SARS-CoV-2 infection in the vaccine recipients, who tested negative for nucleocapsid antibodies. Half the medium was replaced with IL-2 medium on days 3 and 7. The specimen comprised CD4+ T cells from PBMCs cultured with HCoV-OC43 spike peptides, sampled before COVID-19 vaccination. Subset of the sample: HCoV-OC43 spike overlapping peptide pool stimulation. The receptor comes from a human donor who received a COVID-19 vaccine. The J gene is TRBJ2-2, the V gene TRBV19; D not resolved. CDR3 DNA sequence: TGTGCCAGTAGTATATTCGCTAGATTGAACACCGGGGAGCTGTTTTTT. This gives the protein CASSIFARLNTGELFF.